Following are 25 T cell receptor beta chains from one sample sequenced in a study of blood T cells in healthy people across ages. It was with a sample-barcoded 5' primer and a J-beta primer mix that a second PCR of about 6 to 12 cycles was run. TCRdb reprocessed the 5' RACE reads with MiXCR, giving one entry per CDR3 protein. Here the sample spans about 970,000 distinct CDR3 sequences, roughly half being singletons. The sample consisted of blood. Receptor source: a woman aged 55-69 years in good health.

The chain employs TRBV5-1 and TRBJ1-6; D might be TRBD1 (5 bases). V shed 9 bases and J shed 4 bases, with 17 bases lying between them. Germline V gene data show CDR1 as SGHRS and CDR2 as YFSETQ. The CDR3 runs 15 residues. This CDR3 reads CATRLSRQYNSPLHF. The CDR3 DNA reads as TGCGCCACCCGACTGTCTCGACAGTATAATTCACCCCTCCACTTT.

The J gene is TRBJ2-5, the V gene TRBV6-2 or TRBV6-3; D perhaps matches TRBD2 (5 bases). Germline V gene lookup returns CDR1 MNHEY and CDR2 SVGEGT. Trimming removed 2 bases at V and 5 bases at J, with 18 bases between. The CDR3 consists of 16 residues. CDR3 in DNA: TGTGCCAGCAGTTACGGGTTTGCAGCGGTAGTGGAGACCCAGTACTTC. Translating it yields CASSYGFAAVVETQYF.

The chain employs TRBV11-2 and TRBJ2-5, with D perhaps matching TRBD2 (6 bases). This CDR3 contains 15 residues. Trimming took off 0 bases at V and 1 base at J, with 9 bases between the two ends. Germline V gene data show CDR1 as SGHAT and CDR2 as FQNNGV. CDR3 sequence (DNA): TGTGCCAGCAGCTTAGATGGAGGGTCCCAAGAGACCCAGTACTTC. Protein sequence: CASSLDGGSQETQYF.

This clonotype was counted once. The chain employs TRBV28 and TRBJ2-3; D possibly corresponds to TRBD1 (5 bases). The CDR3 contains 16 residues. Germline lookup yields CDR1 MDHEN and CDR2 SYDVKM. V was trimmed by 5 bases and J by 4 bases, leaving 19 bases between them. DNA for the CDR3: TGTGCCAGCAGTCTCGGACCTTCAGGGAATCCAGATACGCAGTATTTT. Translated, it gives CASSLGPSGNPDTQYF.

This chain connects TRBV7-9 to TRBJ2-3; TRBD2 matches at 12 bases. J was trimmed by 7 bases and V by 0 bases; bases with no gene match: 11. The CDR3 is made up of 18 amino acids. From germline, CDR1 is SEHNR and CDR2 FQNEAQ (reference sequence). In DNA, the CDR3 is TGTGCCAGCAGCTTAGCAACGACTAGCGGGAGCGGTATATATACGCAGTATTTT. It codes for CASSLATTSGSGIYTQYF.

The V and J genes are TRBV29-1 and TRBJ1-1; maybe TRBD1 (6 bases). The V and J ends lost 7 bases and 3 bases respectively, with 12 bases between them. The CDR3 spans 12 residues. Germline V CDR1 and CDR2: SQVTM, ANQGSEA. The CDR3 nucleotides read TGCAGCGCCCGTCAGGGGTACACTGAAGCTTTCTTT. Its translation is CSARQGYTEAFF.

This clonotype was detected only a few times. CDR3 sequence reads: CAISGQGYEQYF. The CDR3 bases are TGTGCCATCAGTGGACAGGGCTACGAGCAGTACTTC. This rearrangement joins TRBV10-3 to TRBJ2-7; 7 bases map to TRBD1. V gave up 4 bases and J gave up 3 bases; unmatched junction bases: 0. CDR3 length: 12 amino acids. From germline, CDR1 is ENHRY and CDR2 SYGVKD.

The chain recombines TRBV29-1 with TRBJ2-7; 7 positions match TRBD1. The length of the CDR3 is 13 residues. From germline, CDR1 is SQVTM and CDR2 ANQGSEA. The V segment lost 6 bases and the J segment 2 bases; nucleotides outside the gene matches: 7. CDR3 DNA sequence: TGCAGCGTACGGGGACAGTTGCCCTACGAGCAGTACTTC. Translation gives CSVRGQLPYEQYF.

This clonotype was seen a handful of times. This rearrangement joins TRBV10-3 to TRBJ2-7; possibly TRBD1 or TRBD2 for D (5 bases each). CDR3 length: 15 amino acids. Germline CDR1 is ENHRY and CDR2 is SYGVKD. Deletions cut 0 bases from V and 4 bases from J, with 13 bases between. This CDR3 reads CAISESNTGRYEQYF. DNA of the CDR3: TGTGCCATCAGTGAGTCGAATACGGGGCGATACGAGCAGTACTTC.

The chain joins TRBV5-1 to TRBJ2-1, with 7 bases fitting TRBD1. Trimming took 6 bases from V and 7 from J; bases not matched to a gene: 7. The CDR3 consists of 13 residues. Germline V CDR1 and CDR2: SGHRS, YFSETQ. The CDR3 protein is CASTQGVYNEQFF. The CDR3 region has the DNA TGCGCCAGCACCCAGGGGGTCTATAATGAGCAGTTCTTC.

A few counts support this clonotype. The gene calls are TRBV11-2 and TRBJ2-1; D ambiguous. The CDR3 runs to 12 residues. V was trimmed by 5 bases and J by 8 bases, leaving 10 bases between them. Germline loops: CDR1 SGHAT, CDR2 FQNNGV. The CDR3 nucleotides are TGTGCCAGCAGCCACAGTGTTGATGAGCAGTTCTTC. Translation gives CASSHSVDEQFF.

V is TRBV20-1 and J is TRBJ1-2; 11 nucleotides align to TRBD1. Germline V gene lookup returns CDR1 DFQATT and CDR2 SNEGSKA (reference sequence). This CDR3 region has 14 residues. Trimming cost V 4 bases and J 8 bases; bases outside gene matches: 9. CDR3 DNA: TGCAGTGCTAACTGGGACAGGGGGTATGACGGCTACACCTTC. Translated, it gives CSANWDRGYDGYTF.

This clonotype was observed a handful of times. The V gene is TRBV24-1, the J gene TRBJ2-5; TRBD2 might be the D (7 bases). V lost 3 bases and J lost 7, with 20 bases in between. Germline V gene data show CDR1 as KGHDR and CDR2 as SFDVKD. The CDR3 runs to 16 residues. CDR3 sequence: CATSDGTSGGLGTQYF. As DNA, the CDR3 is TGTGCCACCAGTGATGGGACCTCGGGGGGCTTGGGGACCCAGTACTTC.

This clonotype was observed a few times. The chain combines TRBV9 with TRBJ2-5; D is perhaps TRBD2 (5 bases). Germline loops: CDR1 SGDLS, CDR2 YYNGEE. The CDR3 has 14 amino acids. Trimming stripped 0 bases from V and 3 bases from J, with 9 bases between. As DNA, the CDR3 is TGTGCCAGCAGCGTAGCTCCGGGAAAAGAGACCCAGTACTTC. Translating gives CASSVAPGKETQYF. Supplemented by reference TRBV9 and TRBJ2-5, the full variable domain reads DSGVTQTPKHLITATGQRVTLRCSPRSGDLSVYWYQQSLDQGLQFLIQYYNGEERAKGNILERFSAQQFPDLHSELNLSSLELGDSALYFCASSVAPGKETQYFGPGTRLLVL.

This chain uses TRBV20-1 with TRBJ2-1; D might be TRBD2 (6 bases). Germline V gives CDR1 DFQATT, CDR2 SNEGSKA (reference sequence). The CDR3 runs 14 residues. V lost 5 bases and J 2 bases, leaving 13 bases between the germline ends. In DNA, the CDR3 is TGCAGTGCTGGGAGGAGCGGACCCTACAATGAGCAGTTCTTC. Amino acid sequence: CSAGRSGPYNEQFF.

This chain uses TRBV6-5 with TRBJ2-1; TRBD2 matches 7 bases. Germline lookup yields CDR1 MNHEY and CDR2 SVGAGI. The V gene end was trimmed by 7 bases and the J gene end by 7 bases; junction bases not matched to a gene: 10. This CDR3 has 14 amino acids. This CDR3 is CASNGGAGKNEQFF. CDR3 coding DNA: TGTGCCAGCAACGGAGGAGCGGGGAAGAATGAGCAGTTCTTC.

Details on this clonotype: The junction departs from the called germline gene at one end, perhaps through a read error. This chain joins TRBV7-8 and TRBJ2-5, with 7 bases fitting TRBD1. The J call is in doubt because the DNA end fits TRBJ2-7 better. The CDR3 runs 15 residues. In germline, CDR1 is SGHVS, CDR2 FQNEAQ. The CDR3 here is CAGSLARTGAYEQYF. The CDR3 DNA follows: TGTGCCGGCAGCTTAGCCCGGACAGGAGCCTACGAGCAGTACTTC.

In this sample, this clonotype turned up a few times. The V and J genes are TRBV7-2 and TRBJ2-7, with 7 bases identical to TRBD2. Germline V gene sequence: CDR1 SGHTA, CDR2 FQGNSA. The CDR3 loop spans 15 amino acids. The V gene end was trimmed by 5 bases and the J gene end by 2 bases; junction bases not matched to a gene: 9. CDR3 amino acids: CASSPLGEGTYEQYF. Here the CDR3 DNA reads TGTGCCAGCAGCCCTCTGGGGGAGGGGACCTACGAGCAGTACTTC.

This clonotype was detected only a few times. The rearrangement joins TRBV7-2 to TRBJ2-1, with 7 bases that match TRBD2. V was pared by 1 base and J by 1 base, with 4 bases of the junction left unmatched. This CDR3 has 16 amino acids. The germline gives CDR1 SGHTA, CDR2 FQGNSA. The CDR3 region has the DNA TGTGCCAGCAGCTTAGGCGGGAGTTTTTCCTACAATGAGCAGTTCTTC. Encoded protein: CASSLGGSFSYNEQFF.

The chain recombines TRBV7-2 with TRBJ2-5, with unresolved D. V was clipped by 5 bases and J by 4 bases, with 11 bases between them. The CDR3 sequence is 13 residues long. Germline assignment: CDR1 SGHTA and CDR2 FQGNSA. This chain's CDR3 is CASSGDGRETQYF. The CDR3 nucleotides read TGTGCCAGCAGCGGAGATGGTCGAGAGACCCAGTACTTC.

This rearrangement joins TRBV24-1 to TRBJ1-2; the match to TRBD1 covers 9 bases. CDR3 length: 16 residues. Germline V gene lookup returns CDR1 KGHDR and CDR2 SFDVKD. The trim removed 6 bases at V and 6 bases at J, leaving 13 bases unmatched. The CDR3 bases are TGTGCCACCAGTCGGGACAGGGTGAAAAGTTTGGATGGCTACACCTTC. Residues: CATSRDRVKSLDGYTF.

CDR3 coding DNA: TGCGCCAGCAGCCAAGAAAAAGGGGGGACAGGGATAGAGACCCAGTACTTC. It translates to CASSQEKGGTGIETQYF. V usage is TRBV4-1 and J usage is TRBJ2-5, with 9 bases identical to TRBD1. J gave up 4 bases and V 0 bases, and 9 bases lay outside the gene matches. CDR1 and CDR2 from the germline V gene are MGHRA and YSYEKL. The CDR3 has 17 amino acids.

J is TRBJ1-5 and V is TRBV6-5, with D uncertain. Trimming took 4 bases from V and 6 from J, leaving 16 bases between them. Germline loops: CDR1 MNHEY, CDR2 SVGAGI. CDR3 length equals 15 residues. DNA for the CDR3: TGTGCCAGCAGTTCGGAGGGAGCGGGGATTCAGCCCCAGCATTTT. Protein: CASSSEGAGIQPQHF.

This chain joins TRBV29-1 and TRBJ1-1; a weak D match, TRBD1 (5 bases). The germline V gene has CDR1 SQVTM and CDR2 ANQGSEA. The CDR3 consists of 13 residues. CDR3 sequence reads: CTATGGGFSEAFF. CDR3 DNA sequence: TGCACCGCAACTGGGGGGGGTTTTTCTGAAGCTTTCTTT. Filled out from reference TRBV29-1 and TRBJ1-1, the complete variable domain reads SAVISQKPSRDICQRGTSLTIQCQVDSQVTMMFWYRQQPGQSLTLIATANQGSEATYESGFVIDKFPISRPNLTFSTLTVSNMSPEDSSIYLCTATGGGFSEAFFGQGTRLTVV.

This clonotype was seen a handful of times. The chain employs TRBV5-6 and TRBJ2-7; 10 nucleotides agree with TRBD1. CDR3 length equals 15 residues. The V gene end was trimmed by 4 bases and the J gene end by 5 bases; junction bases not matched to a gene: 9. CDR1 SGHDT and CDR2 YYEEEE come from the germline V gene. The chain's CDR3 is CASSASGTGAHEQYF. The CDR3, as DNA: TGTGCCAGCAGCGCCTCCGGGACAGGGGCTCACGAGCAGTACTTC.